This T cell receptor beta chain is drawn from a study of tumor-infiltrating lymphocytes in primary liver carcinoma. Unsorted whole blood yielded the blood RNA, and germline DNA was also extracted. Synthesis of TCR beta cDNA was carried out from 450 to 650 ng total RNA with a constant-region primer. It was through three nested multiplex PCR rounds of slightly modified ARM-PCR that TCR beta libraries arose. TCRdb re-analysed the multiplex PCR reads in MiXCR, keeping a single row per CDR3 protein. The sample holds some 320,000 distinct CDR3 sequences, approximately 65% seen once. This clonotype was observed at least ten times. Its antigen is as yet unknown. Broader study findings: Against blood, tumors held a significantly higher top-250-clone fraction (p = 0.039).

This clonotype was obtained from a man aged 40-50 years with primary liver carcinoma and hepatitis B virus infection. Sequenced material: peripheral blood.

The CDR3 DNA reads TGCGCCAGCAGCTCTGAGGGGACAGAAGAGACCCAGTACTTC. It translates to CASSSEGTEETQYF. The V and J genes are TRBV4-3 and TRBJ2-5, with 7 bases aligning to TRBD1. The V segment lost 5 bases and the J segment 3 bases; nucleotides outside the gene matches: 6. The CDR3 sequence is 14 residues long. Germline V lookup: CDR1 LGHNA, CDR2 YSLEER.